This T cell receptor (beta chain) was documented in a study of blood T cells in healthy people across ages. Study-level results: Underestimates were what the diversity estimates from one million T cells were considered to be. Since the PBMCs were unsorted, naive and antigen-experienced cells could not be conclusively compared.

Details on this clonotype: The antigen is not known.

The CDR3 covers 16 residues. V dropped 4 bases and J dropped 2; count of bases not matched to a gene: 8. Looked up from germline, CDR1 is MNHEY and CDR2 is SVGAGI. The use of a sample-barcoded 5' primer and a J-beta primer mix characterized a second PCR of roughly 6 to 12 cycles. With 12 random nucleotides, a template-switch adaptor tagged each individual cDNA molecule. Each sample provided no less than 2.5 million CDR3-containing paired-end reads. Each CDR3 protein gets one entry after TCRdb re-called the 5' RACE reads with MiXCR. The sample consists of 780,000 or so distinct CDR3 sequences, about 48% of them appearing once.

The rearrangement links TRBV6-5 to TRBJ1-2; 9 bases are a match to TRBD1. The specimen sequenced was blood. The sequence was obtained from a man at least 80 years old in good health. In DNA form, the CDR3 reads TGTGCCAGCAGTTCGGGACAGGGAGGAGGCAACTATGGCTACACCTTC. Translating gives CASSSGQGGGNYGYTF.